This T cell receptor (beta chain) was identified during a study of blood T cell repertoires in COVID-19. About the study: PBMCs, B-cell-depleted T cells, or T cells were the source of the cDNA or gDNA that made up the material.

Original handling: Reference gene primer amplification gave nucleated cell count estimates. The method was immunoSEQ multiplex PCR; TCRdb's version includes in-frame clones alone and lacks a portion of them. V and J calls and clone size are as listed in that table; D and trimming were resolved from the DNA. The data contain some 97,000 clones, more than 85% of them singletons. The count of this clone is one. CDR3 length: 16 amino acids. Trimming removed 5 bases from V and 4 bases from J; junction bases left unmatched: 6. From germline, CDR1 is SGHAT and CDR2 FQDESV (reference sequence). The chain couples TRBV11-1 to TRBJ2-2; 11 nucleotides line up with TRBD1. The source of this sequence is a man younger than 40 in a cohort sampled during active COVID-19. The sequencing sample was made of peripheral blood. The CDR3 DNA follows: TGTGCCAGCAGCCCCGGACAGGGGGCGAGCACCGGGGAGCTGTTTTTT. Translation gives CASSPGQGASTGELFF. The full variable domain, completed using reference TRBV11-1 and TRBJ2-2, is EAEVAQSPRYKITEKSQAVAFWCDPISGHATLYWYRQILGQGPELLVQFQDESVVDDSQLPKDRFSAERLKGVDSTLKIQPAELGDSAMYLCASSPGQGASTGELFFGEGSRLTVL.